A selection of T cell receptor beta chains follows, all from one sample in a study of OX40 agonist ivuxolimab in advanced cancers. The repertoire was sequenced with immunoSEQ multiplex PCR; TCRdb's copy has only in-frame clones and lacks some. This table has about 70,000 clones, roughly 87% appearing once. The sequencing here drew on CD4+ or CD8+ T cells sorted from blood, taken in a trial of the OX40 agonist ivuxolimab. The source of these receptors is an adult with an advanced solid tumor such as melanoma, head and neck, liver or kidney cancer. Both conserved end residues are part of each CDR3. The order of the fields is D gene, J gene, clone size, V gene, CDR3 protein, CDR3 DNA. A D gene is named only where the DNA matches it firmly. Clone size is stated in some rows and not others, as once, few, many or a class when expanded.

D: -
J: TRBJ2-5
size: -
V: TRBV6-6
CDR3: CASSYSGGQETQYF
DNA: TGTGCCAGCAGTTACTCAGGGGGACAAGAGACCCAGTACTTC

D: TRBD1
J: TRBJ2-7
size: -
V: TRBV2
CDR3: CASRAGTVIEQYF
DNA: TGTGCCAGCAGGGCCGGGACAGTCATAGAGCAGTACTTC

D: -
J: TRBJ2-7
size: once
V: TRBV6-5
CDR3: CASSYSAGAVEQYF
DNA: TGTGCCAGCAGTTACTCTGCAGGGGCCGTCGAGCAGTACTTC

D: TRBD2
J: TRBJ2-7
size: -
V: TRBV4-1
CDR3: CASSQDGRTYEQYF
DNA: TGCGCCAGCAGCCAAGACGGGAGGACCTACGAGCAGTACTTC

D: -
J: TRBJ1-1
size: -
V: TRBV30
CDR3: CAWSRDTMNTEAFF
DNA: TGTGCCTGGAGCCGGGACACTATGAACACTGAAGCTTTCTTT

D: -
J: TRBJ1-1
size: -
V: TRBV5-4
CDR3: CASSFSTVNTEAFF
DNA: TGTGCCAGCAGCTTCTCGACCGTGAACACTGAAGCTTTCTTT

D: -
J: TRBJ2-2
size: -
V: TRBV7-3
CDR3: CASSSEGPGELFF
DNA: TGTGCCAGCAGCTCAGAGGGCCCCGGGGAGCTGTTTTTT

D: -
J: TRBJ1-5
size: -
V: TRBV9
CDR3: CASSVGWHQPQHF
DNA: TGTGCCAGCAGCGTAGGGTGGCATCAGCCCCAGCATTTT

D: -
J: TRBJ2-7
size: -
V: TRBV12-5
CDR3: CASGSGLSGREQYF
DNA: TGTGCTAGTGGTTCCGGACTATCGGGGAGAGAGCAGTACTTC

D: -
J: TRBJ2-2
size: -
V: TRBV9
CDR3: CASRMTGSNTGELFF
DNA: TGTGCCAGCAGGATGACAGGTTCGAACACCGGGGAGCTGTTTTTT

D: -
J: TRBJ1-2
size: -
V: TRBV6-5
CDR3: CASSYSLGAGDYGYTF
DNA: TGTGCCAGCAGTTACTCGCTCGGGGCTGGGGACTATGGCTACACCTTC

D: -
J: TRBJ2-5
size: -
V: TRBV28
CDR3: CASRQRRYQETQYF
DNA: TGTGCCAGCAGACAAAGGAGGTACCAAGAGACCCAGTACTTC

D: -
J: TRBJ2-6
size: -
V: TRBV30
CDR3: CAWSSGGSSGANVLTF
DNA: TGTGCCTGGAGCTCCGGAGGATCCTCGGGGGCCAACGTCCTGACTTTC

D: TRBD1
J: TRBJ1-5
size: -
V: TRBV7-6
CDR3: CASSEQGASNQPQHF
DNA: TGTGCCAGCAGCGAACAGGGGGCGAGCAATCAGCCCCAGCATTTT

D: TRBD2
J: TRBJ2-7
size: -
V: TRBV5-1
CDR3: CASSLTGRGLGDEQYF
DNA: TGCGCCAGCAGCTTGACCGGGAGGGGCCTAGGTGACGAGCAGTACTTC

D: TRBD2
J: TRBJ2-1
size: -
V: TRBV7-2
CDR3: CASSSRLAGDNEQFF
DNA: TGTGCCAGCAGCTCGAGACTAGCGGGAGACAATGAGCAGTTCTTC

D: -
J: TRBJ1-3
size: -
V: TRBV6-5
CDR3: CASSYSASGNTIYF
DNA: TGTGCCAGCAGTTACTCGGCCTCTGGAAACACCATATATTTT

D: -
J: TRBJ1-6
size: -
V: TRBV30
CDR3: CAWSGRTRYNSPLHF
DNA: TGTGCCTGGAGTGGAAGGACACGGTATAATTCACCCCTCCACTTT

D: TRBD1
J: TRBJ2-5
size: -
V: TRBV30
CDR3: CASMRTGGVETQYF
DNA: TGTGCCTCAATGAGGACAGGGGGAGTGGAGACCCAGTACTTC

D: TRBD1
J: TRBJ1-2
size: -
V: TRBV27
CDR3: CASSFGTGKNYGYTF
DNA: TGTGCCAGCAGTTTTGGGACAGGGAAAAACTATGGCTACACCTTC

D: -
J: TRBJ1-1
size: -
V: TRBV4-2
CDR3: CASSRKNTEAFF
DNA: TGTGCCAGCAGCCGGAAGAACACTGAAGCTTTCTTT

D: TRBD2
J: TRBJ2-1
size: -
V: TRBV28
CDR3: CASSSVFSGSSYNEQFF
DNA: TGTGCCAGCAGTTCGGTATTCAGCGGGAGCTCCTACAATGAGCAGTTCTTC

D: -
J: TRBJ2-2
size: -
V: TRBV5-1
CDR3: CASSLTGTLNTGELFF
DNA: TGCGCCAGCAGCTTAACCGGGACACTGAACACCGGGGAGCTGTTTTTT

D: -
J: TRBJ2-7
size: -
V: TRBV11-3
CDR3: CASSFLEQYF
DNA: TGTGCCAGCAGCTTCCTCGAGCAGTACTTC

D: -
J: TRBJ1-2
size: once
V: TRBV13
CDR3: CASSLRQARGYGYTF
DNA: TGTGCCAGCAGCTTACGGCAGGCAAGGGGCTATGGCTACACCTTC

D: -
J: TRBJ2-5
size: -
V: TRBV29-1
CDR3: CSVENGPGETQYF
DNA: TGCAGCGTTGAGAACGGACCAGGGGAGACCCAGTACTTC

D: -
J: TRBJ1-1
size: -
V: TRBV18
CDR3: CASSPPVITFGAFF
DNA: TGTGCCAGCTCACCACCTGTTATCACCTTTGGAGCTTTCTTT

D: -
J: TRBJ2-1
size: -
V: TRBV9
CDR3: CASSVGGFWAREGQYNEQFF
DNA: TGTGCCAGCAGCGTAGGGGGATTCTGGGCCCGCGAGGGCCAGTACAATGAGCAGTTCTTC

D: -
J: TRBJ1-2
size: -
V: TRBV6-1
CDR3: CASRRWTGSSGGYTF
DNA: TGTGCCAGCAGACGATGGACGGGATCCAGTGGGGGCTACACCTTC

D: TRBD1
J: TRBJ1-1
size: once
V: TRBV18
CDR3: CASSPPGTGPNGAEAFF
DNA: TGTGCCAGCTCACCACCGGGGACAGGGCCTAACGGAGCTGAAGCTTTCTTT

D: -
J: TRBJ1-6
size: -
V: TRBV6-1
CDR3: CASSDHRDNSPLHF
DNA: TGTGCCAGCAGTGACCACAGGGATAATTCACCCCTCCACTTT

D: -
J: TRBJ2-1
size: -
V: TRBV6-6
CDR3: CASSFGRKSSYNEQFF
DNA: TGTGCCAGCAGTTTTGGGCGGAAGAGCTCCTACAATGAGCAGTTCTTC